This T cell receptor (beta chain) came from a study of neurological immune-mediated disorders. Findings and caveats of the study: Phylogenetic grouping assigned the repertoires of 18 of 34 multiple sclerosis patients to a single cluster of related CDR3 sequences. This cluster may be a repertoire-level signature. The study found no CDR3 amino acid sequences shared by expanded clones across subjects, suggesting private repertoires in all groups.

MiXCR, run by TCRdb on the 5' RACE reads, gives a single entry per CDR3 protein. The data show under 90,000 distinct CDR3 sequences, roughly 3.3% seen once. This CDR3 spans 13 amino acids. Germline-derived CDR1 and CDR2 are SGHVS and FQNEAQ. This clonotype was counted ten times or more. Its specificity is not known. An end of the junction does not agree with germline; a read error may underlie this. This chain uses TRBV7-8 with TRBJ2-7; D is undetermined. Sequencing was done on a sample of PBMCs. The sequence derives from a woman between 50 and 59 years old with multiple sclerosis. In DNA, the CDR3 is TGTGCCAGCAGCTTAACTCTCTCCCACGAGCAGTACTTC. This codes for CASSLTLSHEQYF.